This entry concerns a single TCR beta chain. RNA was extracted with the RNeasy kit, and a quantity of about 0.5 to 1 ug was reverse transcribed using random hexamers. TCRdb itself ran the immunoSEQ multiplex PCR reads through MiXCR, one entry per CDR3 protein. The sample records around 150,000 distinct CDR3 sequences, 95% being singletons. Trimming took off 8 bases at V and 8 bases at J, with 7 bases between the two ends. Germline CDR1 is MGHDK and CDR2 is SYGVNS. The CDR3 contains 10 residues. This record belongs to a study of CD8 T cells in Susac syndrome. This clonotype originated in a human donor with Susac syndrome. This chain connects TRBV25-1 to TRBJ2-1; D perhaps matches TRBD1 (6 bases). Sequenced: CD4+ T cells from PBMCs. In nucleotides, the CDR3 is TGTGCCAGCTCAGGGGATGAGCAGTTCTTC. It encodes CASSGDEQFF.